This T cell receptor beta chain was sequenced in a study of cytomegalovirus exposure and HLA in healthy donors. General study points: Likely technical artifact: a cluster of highly shared sequence variants. After further analysis at a later stage, 15,000 to 20,000 TCR beta sequences were associated with HLA alleles at 0.05 false discovery rate.

PCR primers comprised 60 Vbeta and 13 Jbeta primers. TCRdb's table, derived via immunoSEQ multiplex PCR, lists solely in-frame clones and lacks some. There are about 140,000 clones in the sample; 80% to 85% occur only once, and under 1.5% lies in the top ten. This CDR3 has 14 residues. J was trimmed by 5 bases and V by 0 bases; bases with no gene match: 2. Germline values: CDR1 SGHKS, CDR2 YYEKEE (reference sequence). About this clone itself: Its antigen is as yet unknown.

The sequence was collected from a male donor in good health and CMV-seropositive. The chain links TRBV5-5 to TRBJ1-5; TRBD1 matches at 7 bases. Sequenced input: PBMCs. The CDR3 coding sequence is TGTGCCAGCAGCTTGGGACAGGGCCATCAGCCCCAGCATTTT. Its protein is CASSLGQGHQPQHF.